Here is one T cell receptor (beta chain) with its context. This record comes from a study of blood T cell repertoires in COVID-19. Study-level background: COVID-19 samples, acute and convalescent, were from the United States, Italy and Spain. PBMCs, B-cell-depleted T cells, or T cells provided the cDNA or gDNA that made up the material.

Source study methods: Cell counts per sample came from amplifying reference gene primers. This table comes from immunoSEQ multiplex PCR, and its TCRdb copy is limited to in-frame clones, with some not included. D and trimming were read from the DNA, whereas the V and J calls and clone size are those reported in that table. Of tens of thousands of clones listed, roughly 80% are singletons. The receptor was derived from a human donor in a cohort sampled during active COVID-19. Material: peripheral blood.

The CDR3 region is CASSQAGTSGRRFF. The CDR3 nucleotides are TGCGCCAGCAGCCAAGCCGGGACTAGCGGGAGGCGGTTCTTC. J is TRBJ2-1 and V is TRBV4-1; 15 bases fit TRBD2. Germline V gene sequence: CDR1 MGHRA, CDR2 YSYEKL. The CDR3 length is 14 residues. V was clipped by 1 base and J by 15 bases; unmatched bases: 4.